This T cell receptor (beta chain) was profiled in a study of cytomegalovirus exposure and HLA in healthy donors. Study-wide findings and caveats: Per a later analysis, 15,000 to 20,000 TCR beta sequences showed association with HLA alleles at 0.05 false discovery rate. In a later analysis, HLA-C alleles had the fewest associated TCRs, DRB1 alleles the most.

Comments on this clone: Its antigen is still unknown.

The CDR3 extends over 16 amino acids. With V trimmed by 5 bases and J by 5 bases, 9 bases remained unmatched. Looked up from germline, CDR1 is MNHEY and CDR2 is SMNVEV (reference sequence). It was with 60 Vbeta and 13 Jbeta primers that the PCR ran. Authors' processing steps: About 80 million unique TCR beta chains, around 10 million of them shared, were counted by a later analysis. TCRdb's copy holds only in-frame clones and misses some; the assay was immunoSEQ multiplex PCR. That table is the source of V, J and clone size, and D and trimming were worked out from the DNA. The repertoire includes some 170,000 clones, approximately 75% of them detected once, and less than 4.5% sits in the top ten.

Sequenced material: PBMCs. The sequence came from a man aged 25-45 years in good health and CMV-seropositive. V usage is TRBV27 and J usage is TRBJ1-5; TRBD1 matches at 10 bases. The CDR3: CASSPGPGQGYQPQHF. The CDR3 DNA follows: TGTGCCAGCAGTCCAGGGCCGGGACAGGGGTATCAGCCCCAGCATTTT.